This T cell receptor (beta chain) was sequenced in a study of breast tumors, draining lymph nodes, adjacent tissues. This CDR3 comprises 14 residues. Germline CDR1 and CDR2: MNHEY and SVGAGI. V lost 7 bases to trimming and J lost 5 bases; unmatched junction nucleotides: 9. This clonotype appeared many times. Samples came from axillary lymph nodes draining the breast cancer. TCRdb passed the multiplex PCR reads through MiXCR, listing each CDR3 protein once. Of 100,000 to 150,000 distinct CDR3 sequences in the sample, under 25% were seen once. The sequenced sample was axillary lymph node tissue. The gene calls are TRBV6-5 and TRBJ2-7, with 9 bases lining up with TRBD1. This clonotype originated in a female donor with breast cancer. Some clones in this sample may be carry-over from other donors' samples. The CDR3 nucleotides are TGTGCCAGCACGCCGGACAGGGGAGGCCACGAGCAGTACTTC. It specifies CASTPDRGGHEQYF.